This T cell receptor (beta chain) was found in a study of T cells expressing NK-cell markers (TCRdb year 2020). Concerning the study at large: Seven or eight donors provided sorted CD3+CD56+NKG2C+, CD3+CD56+NKG2C- and CD3+CD56-NKG2C+ T-cell subsets, whose TCR beta-chain repertoires were profiled. The libraries were sequenced on Illumina HiSeq 2000/2500, MiSeq or NextSeq, producing 2 x 150 bp reads. Among the eight sequenced donors, seven were HCMV-seropositive and one was HCMV-seronegative. Randomly selected healthy volunteers, three men and five women, were used as the eight sequenced donors.

What the study reported, not specific to this receptor: For five or six donors, the dominant CD3+CD56+NKG2C+ clonotypes were among the top 10 CD8+ clonotypes and accounted for about 1.0-7.0% of CD8+ T cells. Those dominant clonotypes were again the most abundant among CD3+CD56-NKG2C+ cells in four donors, at about 25-60.1%. Whether the expanded NKG2C-expressing T cell clones were specific for HCMV antigens was left unclear.

CDR1 and CDR2, looked up from the germline V gene (reference sequence), are MNHEY and SMNVEV. Including cysteine and phenylalanine, the CDR3 has 15 amino acids. DNA is not on record. A commercial ELISA kit detecting HCMV-specific IgG in serum was used to determine HCMV serostatus. Peripheral blood mononuclear cells were isolated from blood by Ficoll density gradient centrifugation. Reads for this sample came from an Illumina HiSeq 2000. 5'RACE template switching, by which a universal primer site and unique molecular identifiers were added, was used to make TCR beta cDNA libraries. cDNA synthesis was primed from the TCR beta constant segment, followed by two successive PCR amplification steps. The authors' pipeline ran thus. MIGEC was used to demultiplex reads and group the reads by UMI, and MiTCR was used to assemble and quantify clonotypes. Only TCR cDNA sequences supported by at least two reads were kept to exclude erroneous sequences. The tcR package was used for downstream repertoire analysis, and clonotypes were matched between fractions using CDR3 nucleotide sequence together with V segment. Antigen specificity was annotated against VDJdb with VDJmatch, allowing one amino acid substitution in CDR3. TCRdb reprocessed the reads, reporting each CDR3 protein sequence once and no DNA. The V and J calls, along with clone size, are taken from TCRdb and not from the paper's own processing. The sample table gives hundreds of thousands of distinct CDR3 sequences. About 4% of the sample comes from the top ten.

Concerning this clonotype: Its antigen specificity is not known.

This sequence originates from a woman between 18 and 75 years old in good health. Specimen: blood T cells: a sorted CD56 or NKG2C T cell subset, CD4+ or CD8+ T cells, or bulk PBMC T cells (not recorded which). The chain is encoded by TRBV27 joined to TRBJ1-5. The CDR3 region reads CASRTGLGGNQPQHF.